The rows below give T cell receptor beta chains drawn from one sample of a study of T cells in Graves' hyperthyroidism and ophthalmopathy. TCRdb passed the multiplex PCR reads through MiXCR, listing each CDR3 protein once. This sample has about 420,000 distinct CDR3 sequences; approximately 15% occur once, and the top ten carry over 12%. Sequencing was carried out using blood. The receptors stem from a woman younger than 35 with Graves' hyperthyroidism. The CDR3 runs from the conserved cysteine through the conserved F or W. The order of the fields is J gene, V gene, CDR3 length, D gene, clone size, CDR3 protein, CDR3 DNA. D genes are given only for firm matches. A row's size may be missing; if present it is once, few, many or a size class.

J gene: TRBJ2-5; V gene: TRBV24-1; CDR3 length: 12; D gene: TRBD1; clone size: -; CDR3 protein: CATSDGQGAQYF; CDR3 DNA: TGTGCCACCAGTGACGGACAGGGTGCCCAGTACTTC
J gene: TRBJ2-7; V gene: TRBV28; CDR3 length: 14; D gene: -; clone size: many; CDR3 protein: CASSPNLLTPEQYF; CDR3 DNA: TGTGCCAGCAGTCCCAACCTTCTAACTCCCGAGCAGTACTTC
J gene: TRBJ1-5; V gene: TRBV5-8; CDR3 length: 16; D gene: -; clone size: many; CDR3 protein: CASSFRTGYSNQPQHF; CDR3 DNA: TGTGCCAGCAGCTTTCGGACGGGATATAGCAATCAGCCCCAGCATTTT
J gene: TRBJ2-3; V gene: TRBV28; CDR3 length: 12; D gene: -; clone size: many; CDR3 protein: CASSRGEDTQYF; CDR3 DNA: TGTGCCAGCAGCAGGGGGGAGGATACGCAGTATTTT
J gene: TRBJ2-7; V gene: TRBV2; CDR3 length: 17; D gene: -; clone size: many; CDR3 protein: CASSAPRAGTKTYEQYF; CDR3 DNA: TGTGCCAGCAGTGCTCCACGCGCCGGGACAAAGACCTACGAGCAGTACTTC
J gene: TRBJ2-2; V gene: TRBV27; CDR3 length: 16; D gene: TRBD2; clone size: few; CDR3 protein: CASSLVAGGRTGELFF; CDR3 DNA: TGTGCCAGCAGTTTGGTTGCGGGGGGTCGTACCGGGGAGCTGTTTTTT
J gene: TRBJ2-1; V gene: TRBV15; CDR3 length: 12; D gene: -; clone size: many; CDR3 protein: CATSRDRGEQFF; CDR3 DNA: TGTGCCACCAGCAGAGATCGAGGTGAGCAGTTCTTC
J gene: TRBJ1-3; V gene: TRBV12-3/TRBV12-4; CDR3 length: 16; D gene: -; clone size: -; CDR3 protein: CASSLRRTSSGNTIYF; CDR3 DNA: TGTGCCAGCAGTTTACGACGGACGTCCTCTGGAAACACCATATATTTT
J gene: TRBJ2-1; V gene: TRBV19; CDR3 length: 14; D gene: TRBD2; clone size: few; CDR3 protein: CASRPGLDSNEQFF; CDR3 DNA: TGTGCCAGTAGGCCGGGACTAGATTCCAATGAGCAGTTCTTC
J gene: TRBJ2-3; V gene: TRBV7-2; CDR3 length: 17; D gene: TRBD2; clone size: -; CDR3 protein: CASSLSSGGQRTDTQYF; CDR3 DNA: TGTGCCAGCAGCTTGTCTAGCGGGGGACAACGCACAGATACGCAGTATTTT
J gene: TRBJ2-1; V gene: TRBV4-1; CDR3 length: 16; D gene: TRBD2; clone size: -; CDR3 protein: CASSQERGLADNEQFF; CDR3 DNA: TGCGCCAGCAGCCAAGAAAGGGGACTAGCGGACAATGAGCAGTTCTTC
J gene: TRBJ2-1; V gene: TRBV7-8; CDR3 length: 17; D gene: -; clone size: many; CDR3 protein: CASSLRWRDPSYNEQFF; CDR3 DNA: TGTGCCAGCAGCTTAAGGTGGAGGGACCCCTCCTACAATGAGCAGTTCTTC
J gene: TRBJ1-1; V gene: TRBV4-1; CDR3 length: 17; D gene: TRBD1; clone size: few; CDR3 protein: CASRRVRNRGTNTEAFF; CDR3 DNA: TGCGCCAGCCGGAGGGTCCGTAACAGGGGGACGAACACTGAAGCTTTCTTT
J gene: TRBJ1-2; V gene: TRBV6-2/TRBV6-3; CDR3 length: 17; D gene: -; clone size: -; CDR3 protein: CASSYRAGPGGNYGYTF; CDR3 DNA: TGTGCCAGCAGTTACAGGGCAGGACCTGGCGGTAACTATGGCTACACCTTC
J gene: TRBJ2-4; V gene: TRBV29-1; CDR3 length: 15; D gene: TRBD1; clone size: few; CDR3 protein: CSVEGTGRAKNIQYF; CDR3 DNA: TGCAGCGTTGAAGGGACAGGACGCGCCAAAAACATTCAGTACTTC
J gene: TRBJ2-7; V gene: TRBV6-2/TRBV6-3; CDR3 length: 12; D gene: -; clone size: -; CDR3 protein: CASLARSYEQYF; CDR3 DNA: TGTGCCAGCCTGGCGAGATCCTACGAGCAGTACTTC
J gene: TRBJ2-3; V gene: TRBV20-1; CDR3 length: 17; D gene: TRBD2; clone size: -; CDR3 protein: CSAIGLAGAQDTDTQYF; CDR3 DNA: TGCAGTGCTATCGGACTAGCGGGAGCGCAGGACACAGATACGCAGTATTTT
J gene: TRBJ1-6; V gene: TRBV7-9; CDR3 length: 24; D gene: -; clone size: few; CDR3 protein: CASSQLDIFHKPGQTSSYNSPLHF; CDR3 DNA: TGTGCCAGCAGCCAGCTCGACATTTTCCACAAACCCGGACAGACCAGCTCCTATAATTCACCCCTCCACTTT
J gene: TRBJ2-7; V gene: TRBV24-1; CDR3 length: 16; D gene: TRBD1; clone size: many; CDR3 protein: CATSDSGTGASYEQYF; CDR3 DNA: TGTGCCACCAGTGACTCCGGGACAGGGGCGTCCTACGAGCAGTACTTC
J gene: TRBJ1-1; V gene: TRBV6-6; CDR3 length: 18; D gene: TRBD1; clone size: many; CDR3 protein: CASSYSRQGAPRNTEAFF; CDR3 DNA: TGTGCCAGCAGTTACTCGAGACAGGGGGCCCCTAGGAACACTGAAGCTTTCTTT
J gene: TRBJ1-2; V gene: TRBV9; CDR3 length: 14; D gene: -; clone size: few; CDR3 protein: CASSVRRDNYGYTF; CDR3 DNA: TGTGCCAGCAGCGTCCGCCGGGACAACTATGGCTACACCTTC
J gene: TRBJ1-6; V gene: TRBV27; CDR3 length: 15; D gene: -; clone size: few; CDR3 protein: CASSFSPGNNSPLHF; CDR3 DNA: TGTGCCAGCAGTTTTTCTCCGGGCAACAATTCACCCCTCCACTTT
J gene: TRBJ2-7; V gene: TRBV5-6; CDR3 length: 14; D gene: -; clone size: -; CDR3 protein: CASSLDRKFYEQYF; CDR3 DNA: TGTGCCAGCAGCTTAGACAGGAAATTCTACGAGCAGTACTTC
J gene: TRBJ2-7; V gene: TRBV12-3/TRBV12-4; CDR3 length: 12; D gene: -; clone size: many; CDR3 protein: CASSLQGYEQYF; CDR3 DNA: TGTGCCAGCAGCCTACAGGGCTACGAGCAGTACTTC
J gene: TRBJ2-1; V gene: TRBV20-1; CDR3 length: 14; D gene: TRBD1; clone size: many; CDR3 protein: CSARSTGGWNEQFF; CDR3 DNA: TGCAGTGCTAGAAGTACAGGGGGGTGGAATGAGCAGTTCTTC
J gene: TRBJ2-1; V gene: TRBV4-1; CDR3 length: 17; D gene: -; clone size: -; CDR3 protein: CASSPNAVPSSYNEQFF; CDR3 DNA: TGCGCCAGCAGCCCGAACGCCGTCCCCAGCTCCTACAATGAGCAGTTCTTC
J gene: TRBJ2-1; V gene: TRBV6-1; CDR3 length: 15; D gene: TRBD2; clone size: many; CDR3 protein: CASSSAGGTYNEQFF; CDR3 DNA: TGTGCCAGCAGTTCCGCGGGGGGCACCTACAATGAGCAGTTCTTC
J gene: TRBJ1-4; V gene: TRBV7-2; CDR3 length: 20; D gene: -; clone size: many; CDR3 protein: CASSPGGEGGYIGTNEKLFF; CDR3 DNA: TGTGCCAGCAGCCCCGGGGGGGAGGGGGGCTATATTGGAACTAATGAAAAACTGTTTTTT
J gene: TRBJ2-3; V gene: TRBV20-1; CDR3 length: 14; D gene: -; clone size: -; CDR3 protein: CSGPVPSFTDTQYF; CDR3 DNA: TGCAGTGGCCCCGTACCCTCCTTCACAGATACGCAGTATTTT
J gene: TRBJ1-2; V gene: TRBV9; CDR3 length: 13; D gene: TRBD1; clone size: once; CDR3 protein: CASSGTGIFGYTF; CDR3 DNA: TGTGCCAGCAGCGGGACAGGGATATTCGGCTACACCTTC
J gene: TRBJ2-1; V gene: TRBV24-1; CDR3 length: 14; D gene: TRBD1; clone size: few; CDR3 protein: CATGGTGGTTTQFF; CDR3 DNA: TGTGCCACCGGGGGGACAGGAGGGACAACGACGCAGTTCTTC
J gene: TRBJ2-2; V gene: TRBV11-2; CDR3 length: 16; D gene: TRBD2; clone size: -; CDR3 protein: CASSLTGAGGTGELFF; CDR3 DNA: TGTGCCAGCAGCTTAACGGGGGCGGGGGGCACCGGGGAGCTGTTTTTT
J gene: TRBJ2-5; V gene: TRBV20-1; CDR3 length: 16; D gene: -; clone size: -; CDR3 protein: CSASPFGGSNRETQYF; CDR3 DNA: TGCAGTGCTAGTCCCTTCGGCGGGTCAAACCGGGAGACCCAGTACTTC
J gene: TRBJ2-5; V gene: TRBV5-4; CDR3 length: 13; D gene: -; clone size: -; CDR3 protein: CAHGSRGQETQYF; CDR3 DNA: TGTGCCCACGGGAGCCGGGGCCAAGAGACCCAGTACTTC